The source of this T cell receptor (beta chain) is a study of OX40 agonist ivuxolimab in advanced cancers. CDR1 and CDR2 (germline): MDHEN, SYDVKM. This CDR3 is 15 amino acids long. The V gene lost 3 bases and the J gene lost 5 bases, with 17 bases spanning the gap. This table comes from immunoSEQ multiplex PCR, and its TCRdb copy is limited to in-frame clones, with some not included. The table records under 20,000 clones, around 68% of them present only once. This clone has more than one count but fewer than ten. Source: CD4+ or CD8+ T cells sorted from blood, taken in a trial of the OX40 agonist ivuxolimab. The TCR sequence derives from an adult with an advanced solid tumor such as melanoma, head and neck, liver or kidney cancer. The chain has TRBV28 and TRBJ2-7, with D perhaps matching TRBD1 (5 bases). The CDR3 spells CASSFGQGQENEQYF. CDR3 coding DNA: TGTGCCAGCAGTTTTGGCCAGGGTCAGGAAAACGAGCAGTACTTC. Complete variable domain (other parts from reference TRBV28 and TRBJ2-7): DVKVTQSSRYLVKRTGEKVFLECVQDMDHENMFWYRQDPGLGLRLIYFSYDVKMKEKGDIPEGYSVSREKKERFSLILESASTNQTSMYLCASSFGQGQENEQYFGPGTRLTVT.